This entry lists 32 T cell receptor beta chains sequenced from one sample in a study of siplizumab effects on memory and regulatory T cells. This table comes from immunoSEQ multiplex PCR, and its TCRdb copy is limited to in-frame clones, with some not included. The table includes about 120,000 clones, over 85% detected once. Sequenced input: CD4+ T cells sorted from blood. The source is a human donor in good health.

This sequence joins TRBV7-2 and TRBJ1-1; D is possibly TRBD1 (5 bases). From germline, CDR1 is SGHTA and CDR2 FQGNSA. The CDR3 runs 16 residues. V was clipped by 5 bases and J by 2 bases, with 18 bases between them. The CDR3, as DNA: TGTGCCAGCAGCCCCGGGGCCTATCGGCCCAACACTGAAGCTTTCTTT. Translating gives CASSPGAYRPNTEAFF. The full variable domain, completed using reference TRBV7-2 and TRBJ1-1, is GAGVSQSPSNKVTEKGKDVELRCDPISGHTALYWYRQSLGQGLEFLIYFQGNSAPDKSGLPSDRFSAERTGGSVSTLTIQRTQQEDSAVYLCASSPGAYRPNTEAFFGQGTRLTVV.

The CDR3 coding sequence is TGTGCCAGCAGCTTAGGGTCCAGACTAGCGGGAACTGAGCAGTTCTTC. It specifies CASSLGSRLAGTEQFF. V gene TRBV7-2 combines with J gene TRBJ2-1; TRBD2 agrees at 11 bases. V lost 1 base to trimming and J lost 9 bases; unmatched junction nucleotides: 8. The CDR3 totals 16 residues. Germline CDR1 reads SGHTA; CDR2 reads FQGNSA. Looking up the rest from reference TRBV7-2 and TRBJ2-1 gives the full variable domain: GAGVSQSPSNKVTEKGKDVELRCDPISGHTALYWYRQSLGQGLEFLIYFQGNSAPDKSGLPSDRFSAERTGGSVSTLTIQRTQQEDSAVYLCASSLGSRLAGTEQFFGPGTRLTVL.

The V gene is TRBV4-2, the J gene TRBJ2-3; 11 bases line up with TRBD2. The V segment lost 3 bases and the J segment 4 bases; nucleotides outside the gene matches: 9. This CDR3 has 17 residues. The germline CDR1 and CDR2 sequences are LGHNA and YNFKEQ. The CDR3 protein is CASSHWDLAGGPDTQYF. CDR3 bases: TGTGCCAGCAGCCATTGGGATCTAGCGGGGGGACCAGATACGCAGTATTTT.

The CDR3 DNA follows: TGCGCCAGCAGCTTGGTGTCTAGCGGGGGTTGGGGCAATGAGCAGTTCTTC. It specifies CASSLVSSGGWGNEQFF. The V gene is TRBV5-1, the J gene TRBJ2-1, with TRBD2 identical over 10 bases. Germline V gene lookup returns CDR1 SGHRS and CDR2 YFSETQ. The CDR3 is 17 residues long. V lost 0 bases and J lost 6; bases outside the gene matches: 9.

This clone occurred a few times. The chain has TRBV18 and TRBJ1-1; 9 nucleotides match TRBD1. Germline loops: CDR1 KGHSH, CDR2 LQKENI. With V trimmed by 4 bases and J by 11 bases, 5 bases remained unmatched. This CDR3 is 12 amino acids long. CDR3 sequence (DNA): TGTGCCAGCTCACGACAGGGGGAAGGTGCTTTCTTT. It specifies CASSRQGEGAFF.

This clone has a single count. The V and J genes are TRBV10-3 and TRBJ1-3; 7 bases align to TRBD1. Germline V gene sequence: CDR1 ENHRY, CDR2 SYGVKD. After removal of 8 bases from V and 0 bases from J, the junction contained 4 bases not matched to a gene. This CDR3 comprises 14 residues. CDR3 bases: TGTGCCATCTCTACAGGGGCCTCTGGAAACACCATATATTTT. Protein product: CAISTGASGNTIYF.

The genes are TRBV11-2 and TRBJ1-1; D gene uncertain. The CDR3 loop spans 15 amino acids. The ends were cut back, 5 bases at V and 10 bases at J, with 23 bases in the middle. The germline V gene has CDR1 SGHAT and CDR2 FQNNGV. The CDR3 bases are TGTGCCAGCAGCCCGTACGGAGTAGCGGACCCGGGAGCTTTCTTT. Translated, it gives CASSPYGVADPGAFF.

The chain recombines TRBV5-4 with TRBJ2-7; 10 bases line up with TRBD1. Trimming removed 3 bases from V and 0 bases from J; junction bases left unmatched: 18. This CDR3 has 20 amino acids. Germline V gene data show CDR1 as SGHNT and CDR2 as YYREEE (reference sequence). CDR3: CASSYGTGVFAGSSSYEQYF. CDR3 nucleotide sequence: TGTGCCAGCAGCTACGGGACAGGGGTCTTTGCAGGATCGAGCTCCTACGAGCAGTACTTC. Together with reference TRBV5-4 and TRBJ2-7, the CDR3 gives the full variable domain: ETGVTQSPTHLIKTRGQQVTLRCSSQSGHNTVSWYQQALGQGPQFIFQYYREEENGRGNFPPRFSGLQFPNYSSELNVNALELDDSALYLCASSYGTGVFAGSSSYEQYFGPGTRLTVT.

Here the CDR3 reads CASSFQRHEQYF. The CDR3, as DNA: TGTGCCAGCAGCTTTCAGAGACACGAGCAGTACTTC. The chain links TRBV2 to TRBJ2-7, with no clear D. Germline V gene sequence: CDR1 SNHLY, CDR2 FYNNEI. The CDR3 loop spans 12 amino acids. V shed 6 bases and J shed 5 bases, with 11 bases lying between them.

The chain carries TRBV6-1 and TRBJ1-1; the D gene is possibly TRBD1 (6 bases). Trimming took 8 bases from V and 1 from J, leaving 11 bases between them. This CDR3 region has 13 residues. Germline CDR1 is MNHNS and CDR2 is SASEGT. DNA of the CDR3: TGTGCCAGCGGGGGGACAACGAACACTGAAGCTTTCTTT. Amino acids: CASGGTTNTEAFF.

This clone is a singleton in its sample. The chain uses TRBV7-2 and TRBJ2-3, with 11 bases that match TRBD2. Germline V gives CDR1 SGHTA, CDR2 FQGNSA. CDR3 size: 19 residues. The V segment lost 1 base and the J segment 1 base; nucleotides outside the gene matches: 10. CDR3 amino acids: CASSLVSGGTSGRTDTQYF. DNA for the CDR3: TGTGCCAGCAGCTTAGTTTCCGGGGGGACTAGCGGCCGCACAGATACGCAGTATTTT.

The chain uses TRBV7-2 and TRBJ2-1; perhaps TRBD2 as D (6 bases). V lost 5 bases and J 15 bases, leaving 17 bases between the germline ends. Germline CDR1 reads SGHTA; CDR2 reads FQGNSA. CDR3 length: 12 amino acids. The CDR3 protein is CASSAFLASGFF. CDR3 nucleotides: TGTGCCAGCAGCGCCTTCCTAGCGTCGGGGTTCTTC.

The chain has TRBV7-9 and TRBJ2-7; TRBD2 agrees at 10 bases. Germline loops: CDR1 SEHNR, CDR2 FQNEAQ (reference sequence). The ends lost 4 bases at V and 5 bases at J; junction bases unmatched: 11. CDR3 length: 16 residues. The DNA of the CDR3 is TGTGCCAGCAGCTCCCGTGGTAGCGGGAGGAACCACGAGCAGTACTTC. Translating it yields CASSSRGSGRNHEQYF.

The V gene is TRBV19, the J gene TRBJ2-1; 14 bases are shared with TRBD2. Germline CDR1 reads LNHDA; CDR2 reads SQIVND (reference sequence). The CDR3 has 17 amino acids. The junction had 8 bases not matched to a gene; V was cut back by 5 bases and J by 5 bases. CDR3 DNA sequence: TGTGCCAGTAGTTCGGGAGGACTAGCGGGGGGACACAATGAGCAGTTCTTC. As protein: CASSSGGLAGGHNEQFF.

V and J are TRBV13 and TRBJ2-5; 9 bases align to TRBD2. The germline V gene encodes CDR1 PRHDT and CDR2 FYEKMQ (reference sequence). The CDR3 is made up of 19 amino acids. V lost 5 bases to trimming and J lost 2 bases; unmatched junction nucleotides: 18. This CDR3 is CASSQARWNSGGHQETQYF. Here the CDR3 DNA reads TGTGCCAGCAGCCAAGCAAGGTGGAATAGCGGGGGACATCAAGAGACCCAGTACTTC.

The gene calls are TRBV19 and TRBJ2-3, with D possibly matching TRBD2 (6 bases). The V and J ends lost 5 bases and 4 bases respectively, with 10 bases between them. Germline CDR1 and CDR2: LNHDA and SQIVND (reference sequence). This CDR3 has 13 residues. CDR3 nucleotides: TGTGCCAGTAGTCTACGACTAGCAGATACGCAGTATTTT. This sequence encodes CASSLRLADTQYF.

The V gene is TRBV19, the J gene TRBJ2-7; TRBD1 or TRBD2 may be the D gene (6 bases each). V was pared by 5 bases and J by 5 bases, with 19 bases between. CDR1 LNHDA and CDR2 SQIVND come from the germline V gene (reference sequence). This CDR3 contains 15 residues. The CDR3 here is CASSSGGPGANEQYF. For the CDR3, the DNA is TGTGCCAGTAGTTCCGGGGGCCCAGGGGCCAACGAGCAGTACTTC.

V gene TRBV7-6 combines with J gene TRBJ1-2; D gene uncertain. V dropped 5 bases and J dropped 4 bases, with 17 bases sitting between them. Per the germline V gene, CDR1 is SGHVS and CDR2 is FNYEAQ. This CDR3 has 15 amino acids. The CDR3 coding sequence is TGTGCCAGCAGCATAGACGCGACGGCTCTCTATGGCTACACCTTC. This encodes CASSIDATALYGYTF.

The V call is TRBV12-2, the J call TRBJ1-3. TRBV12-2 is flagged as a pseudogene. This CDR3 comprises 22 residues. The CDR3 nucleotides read TGTGCAAGTCGCTTAGTCCCAGTTTTCCATGAATACCGGCCGAGCTCTGGAAACACCATATATTTT. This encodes CASRLVPVFHEYRPSSGNTIYF.

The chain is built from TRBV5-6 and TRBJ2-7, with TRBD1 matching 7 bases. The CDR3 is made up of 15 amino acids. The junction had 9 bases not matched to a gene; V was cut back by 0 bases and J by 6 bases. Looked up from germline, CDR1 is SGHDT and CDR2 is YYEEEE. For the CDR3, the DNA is TGTGCCAGCAGCTTGGGTAGGGGGCGGTATAGCGAGCAGTACTTC. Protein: CASSLGRGRYSEQYF.

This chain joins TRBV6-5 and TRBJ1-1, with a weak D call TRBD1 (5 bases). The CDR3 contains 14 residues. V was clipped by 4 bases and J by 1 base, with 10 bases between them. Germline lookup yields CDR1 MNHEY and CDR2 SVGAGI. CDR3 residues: CASSSGLGNTEAFF. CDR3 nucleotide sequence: TGTGCCAGCAGTTCAGGGCTAGGGAACACTGAAGCTTTCTTT.

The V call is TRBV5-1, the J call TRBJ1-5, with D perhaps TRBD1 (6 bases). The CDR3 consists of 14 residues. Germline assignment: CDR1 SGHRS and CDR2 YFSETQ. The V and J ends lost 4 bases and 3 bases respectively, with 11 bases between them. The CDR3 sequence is CASSLTGLNQPQHF. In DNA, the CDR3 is TGCGCCAGCAGCCTTACAGGGCTCAATCAGCCCCAGCATTTT.

CDR3 in amino acids: CASTGTGAINSPLHF. The DNA of the CDR3 is TGTGCCAGTACGGGGACAGGTGCCATTAATTCACCCCTCCACTTT. V gene TRBV19 combines with J gene TRBJ1-6; 8 bases agree with TRBD1. Germline V CDR1 and CDR2: LNHDA, SQIVND (reference sequence). Trimming at V came to 7 bases and at J to 6 bases, leaving 8 bases not matched to a gene. This CDR3 has 15 amino acids.

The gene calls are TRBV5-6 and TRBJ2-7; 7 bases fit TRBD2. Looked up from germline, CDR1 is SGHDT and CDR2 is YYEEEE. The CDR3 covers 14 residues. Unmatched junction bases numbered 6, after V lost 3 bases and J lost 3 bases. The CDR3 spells CASSSLGGDYEQYF. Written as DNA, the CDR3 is TGTGCCAGCAGCTCCCTTGGGGGGGACTACGAGCAGTACTTC.

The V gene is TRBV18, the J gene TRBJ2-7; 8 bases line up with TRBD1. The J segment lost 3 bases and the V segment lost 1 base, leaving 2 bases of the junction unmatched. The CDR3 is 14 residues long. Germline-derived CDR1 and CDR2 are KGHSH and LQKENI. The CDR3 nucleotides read TGTGCCAGCTCACCACGGGACAGGCTCTACGAGCAGTACTTC. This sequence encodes CASSPRDRLYEQYF.

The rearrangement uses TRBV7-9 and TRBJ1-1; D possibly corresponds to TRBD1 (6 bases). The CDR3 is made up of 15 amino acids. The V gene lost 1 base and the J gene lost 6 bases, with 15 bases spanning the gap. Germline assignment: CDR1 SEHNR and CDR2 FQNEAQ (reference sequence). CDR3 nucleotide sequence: TGTGCCAGCAGCTTAGGTGCGGGGGCCGGGGCTGAAGCTTTCTTT. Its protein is CASSLGAGAGAEAFF.

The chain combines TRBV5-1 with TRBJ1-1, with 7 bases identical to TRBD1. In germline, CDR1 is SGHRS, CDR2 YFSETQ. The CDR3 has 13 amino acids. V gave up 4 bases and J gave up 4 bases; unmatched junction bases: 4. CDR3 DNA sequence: TGCGCCAGCAGCACGGACAGGTTCACTGAAGCTTTCTTT. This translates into CASSTDRFTEAFF.

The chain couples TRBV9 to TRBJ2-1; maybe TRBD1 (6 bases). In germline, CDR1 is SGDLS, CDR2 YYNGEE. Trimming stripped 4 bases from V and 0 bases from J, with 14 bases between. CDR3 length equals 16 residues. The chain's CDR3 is CASSSRGQISYNEQFF. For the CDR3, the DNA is TGTGCCAGCAGCTCAAGAGGACAGATCTCCTACAATGAGCAGTTCTTC.

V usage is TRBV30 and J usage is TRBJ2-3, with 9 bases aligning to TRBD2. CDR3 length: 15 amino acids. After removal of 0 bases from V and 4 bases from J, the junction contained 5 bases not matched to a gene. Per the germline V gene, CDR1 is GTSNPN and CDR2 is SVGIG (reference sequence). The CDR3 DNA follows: TGTGCCTGGAGTGTACGGCGGGGGGGGGCAGATACGCAGTATTTT. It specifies CAWSVRRGGADTQYF. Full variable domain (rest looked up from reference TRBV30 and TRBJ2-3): SQTIHQWPATLVQPVGSPLSLECTVEGTSNPNLYWYRQAAGRGLQLLFYSVGIGQISSEVPQNLSASRPQDRQFILSSKKLLLSDSGFYLCAWSVRRGGADTQYFGPGTRLTVL.

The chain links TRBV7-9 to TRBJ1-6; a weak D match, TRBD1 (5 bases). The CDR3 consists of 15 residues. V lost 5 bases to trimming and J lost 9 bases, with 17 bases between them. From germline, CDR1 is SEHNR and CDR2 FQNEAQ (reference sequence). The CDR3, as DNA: TGTGCCAGCAGCCTAATGGGACCGGCGGGTTCACCCCTCCACTTT. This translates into CASSLMGPAGSPLHF.

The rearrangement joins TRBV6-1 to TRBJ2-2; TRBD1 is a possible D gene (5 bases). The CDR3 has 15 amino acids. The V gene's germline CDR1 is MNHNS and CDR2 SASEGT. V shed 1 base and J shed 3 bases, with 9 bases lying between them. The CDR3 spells CASSEVGRDTGELFF. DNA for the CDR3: TGTGCCAGCAGTGAAGTTGGCAGGGACACCGGGGAGCTGTTTTTT.

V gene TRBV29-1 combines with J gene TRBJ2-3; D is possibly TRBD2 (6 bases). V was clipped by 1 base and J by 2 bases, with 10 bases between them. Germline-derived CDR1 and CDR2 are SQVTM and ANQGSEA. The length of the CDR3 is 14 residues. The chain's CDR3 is CSVEGLASTDTQYF. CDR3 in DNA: TGCAGCGTTGAAGGGCTAGCGTCCACAGATACGCAGTATTTT.